This entry lists 32 T cell receptor beta chains sequenced from one sample in a study of cytomegalovirus exposure and HLA in healthy donors. The PCR ran on 60 Vbeta and 13 Jbeta primers. The method was immunoSEQ multiplex PCR; TCRdb's version includes in-frame clones alone and lacks a portion of them. The repertoire consists of 65,000 or so clones, with more than 75% occurring once and the leading ten covering around 3%. The material sequenced was PBMCs. Every receptor here comes from a girl aged 10 to 17 in good health and CMV-seropositive.

The rearrangement uses TRBV29-1 and TRBJ1-6, with 7 bases aligning to TRBD1. The CDR3 has 14 residues. Trimming at V came to 4 bases and at J to 7 bases, leaving 7 bases not matched to a gene. Germline loops: CDR1 SQVTM, CDR2 ANQGSEA. The CDR3 coding sequence is TGCAGCGTTGTAGGGGGCGCGGAGAATTCACCCCTCCACTTT. Protein sequence: CSVVGGAENSPLHF.

The J gene is TRBJ2-1, the V gene TRBV29-1; 15 nucleotides agree with TRBD2. Trimming removed 7 bases from V and 7 bases from J; junction bases left unmatched: 2. The length of the CDR3 is 13 residues. Germline CDR1 SQVTM, CDR2 ANQGSEA. For the CDR3, the DNA is TGCAGCGGGACTAGCGGGGGGGCGAATGAGCAGTTCTTC. It yields the protein CSGTSGGANEQFF.

The table lists this clone with a count of one. This chain joins TRBV7-8 and TRBJ1-1; D is unresolved. There are 12 residues in the CDR3. Germline CDR1 reads SGHVS; CDR2 reads FQNEAQ. The V end was cut by 1 base, the J end by 6 bases, with 6 bases between. The CDR3 loop reads CASSLVEAEAFF. CDR3 nucleotides: TGTGCCAGCAGCTTAGTAGAGGCTGAAGCTTTCTTT.

The chain uses TRBV5-1 and TRBJ2-2; 7 bases match TRBD1. This CDR3 comprises 16 residues. CDR1 is SGHRS and CDR2 is YFSETQ in the germline V gene. V gave up 1 base and J gave up 2 bases; unmatched junction bases: 5. The CDR3 nucleotides are TGCGCCAGCAGCTTGTCTAGACAGGGAAACACCGGGGAGCTGTTTTTT. Its protein is CASSLSRQGNTGELFF.

The chain joins TRBV2 to TRBJ2-1; D is possibly TRBD2 (5 bases). Germline lookup yields CDR1 SNHLY and CDR2 FYNNEI. The CDR3 loop spans 14 amino acids. V gave up 7 bases and J gave up 5 bases, with 15 bases separating them. The CDR3 DNA reads TGTGCCAGCAATAACGAGCCGGGAAACAATGAGCAGTTCTTC. Protein product: CASNNEPGNNEQFF. The full variable domain, with the rest looked up from reference TRBV2 and TRBJ2-1, is EPEVTQTPSHQVTQMGQEVILRCVPISNHLYFYWYRQILGQKVEFLVSFYNNEISEKSEIFDDQFSVERPDGSNFTLKIRSTKLEDSAMYFCASNNEPGNNEQFFGPGTRLTVL.

This chain connects TRBV7-2 to TRBJ2-3, with D unresolved. Trimming removed 3 bases from V and 3 bases from J, with 10 bases in between. From germline, CDR1 is SGHTA and CDR2 FQGNSA. CDR3 length: 14 amino acids. In nucleotides, the CDR3 is TGTGCCAGCAGCTTCTTCCAGACAACAGATACGCAGTATTTT. Protein product: CASSFFQTTDTQYF.

The chain uses TRBV5-1 and TRBJ1-2; the D is unclear. The CDR3 totals 14 residues. Trimming took 4 bases from V and 4 from J, leaving 14 bases between them. Germline CDR1 and CDR2: SGHRS and YFSETQ. The CDR3 bases are TGCGCCAGCAGCCCGGTCCTGAAATCCTATGGCTACACCTTC. Its protein is CASSPVLKSYGYTF.

The chain uses TRBV4-1 and TRBJ2-7; the D is unclear. V was trimmed by 0 bases and J by 4 bases, leaving 16 bases between them. The CDR3 spans 16 residues. Germline loops: CDR1 MGHRA, CDR2 YSYEKL. The CDR3 nucleotides are TGCGCCAGCAGCCAAGATAGTCCGGCGGCCCGATACGAGCAGTACTTC. Its protein is CASSQDSPAARYEQYF.

This clone has just one count. The chain uses TRBV5-1 and TRBJ1-5; 7 bases line up with TRBD1. The CDR3 contains 15 residues. Germline V gives CDR1 SGHRS, CDR2 YFSETQ. V trimming: 2 bases; J trimming: 0 bases; junction bases outside the gene matches: 2. CDR3 DNA: TGCGCCAGCAGCTTTGCAGGGGGTAGCAATCAGCCCCAGCATTTT. Protein product: CASSFAGGSNQPQHF.

The rearrangement joins TRBV7-9 to TRBJ1-5; 8 nucleotides line up with TRBD1. Unmatched junction bases numbered 7, after V lost 1 base and J lost 2 bases. The germline V gene encodes CDR1 SEHNR and CDR2 FQNEAQ (reference sequence). This CDR3 region has 17 residues. DNA of the CDR3: TGTGCCAGCAGCTTAGGGACAGGGATTAGGGGCAATCAGCCCCAGCATTTT. Amino acids: CASSLGTGIRGNQPQHF. Full variable domain (missing parts from reference TRBV7-9 and TRBJ1-5): DTGVSQNPRHKITKRGQNVTFRCDPISEHNRLYWYRQTLGQGPEFLTYFQNEAQLEKSRLLSDRFSAERPKGSFSTLEIQRTEQGDSAMYLCASSLGTGIRGNQPQHFGDGTRLSIL.

The rearrangement uses TRBV7-2 and TRBJ1-5; TRBD1 might be the D (6 bases). CDR1 is SGHTA, CDR2 FQGNSA, per germline. There are 16 residues in the CDR3. The germline V and J ends were trimmed by 5 bases and 3 bases, with 17 bases remaining between them. The CDR3 spells CASSPIRTVYNQPQHF. CDR3 in DNA: TGTGCCAGCAGCCCTATCAGGACAGTTTACAATCAGCCCCAGCATTTT.

The chain uses TRBV6-5 and TRBJ1-1; D call uncertain. Germline V gene sequence: CDR1 MNHEY, CDR2 SVGAGI. This CDR3 spans 14 amino acids. V dropped 4 bases and J dropped 0 bases, with 9 bases sitting between them. CDR3 region: CASSSRLMNTEAFF. CDR3 DNA: TGTGCCAGCAGTTCCAGGCTCATGAACACTGAAGCTTTCTTT.

V usage is TRBV6-1 and J usage is TRBJ1-6; D is uncertain. This CDR3 is built from 13 residues. CDR1 MNHNS and CDR2 SASEGT come from the germline V gene. With 5 bases removed from V and 4 bases from J, the gap between germline ends came to 6 bases. The CDR3 DNA reads as TGTGCCAGCAGTACAGCTTATAATTCACCCCTCCACTTT. Amino acids: CASSTAYNSPLHF.

The V call is TRBV29-1, the J call TRBJ2-7, with 7 bases aligning to TRBD1. The CDR3 length is 15 residues. V was pared by 5 bases and J by 0 bases, with 10 bases of the junction left unmatched. Germline V lookup: CDR1 SQVTM, CDR2 ANQGSEA. The CDR3 reads CSVFGTGTASYEQYF. CDR3 bases: TGCAGCGTTTTCGGAACCGGGACAGCCTCCTACGAGCAGTACTTC.

This chain links TRBV5-1 with TRBJ2-7, with 7 bases that match TRBD2. The CDR3 consists of 16 residues. After removal of 0 bases from V and 4 bases from J, the junction contained 10 bases not matched to a gene. Germline V gene data show CDR1 as SGHRS and CDR2 as YFSETQ. CDR3 in DNA: TGCGCCAGCAGCTTGGGTCCTCAGCGGGGAACTTACGAGCAGTACTTC. Residues: CASSLGPQRGTYEQYF.

The rearrangement links TRBV27 to TRBJ2-7; 8 nucleotides match TRBD2. Germline-derived CDR1 and CDR2 are MNHEY and SMNVEV (reference sequence). The CDR3 spans 13 residues. J was trimmed by 3 bases and V by 4 bases; bases with no gene match: 2. The CDR3 loop reads CASSWGTSYEQYF. The DNA of the CDR3 is TGTGCCAGCAGTTGGGGGACTAGCTACGAGCAGTACTTC.

This chain joins TRBV28 and TRBJ1-5; 7 bases map to TRBD1. The ends lost 6 bases at V and 4 bases at J; junction bases unmatched: 15. The germline gives CDR1 MDHEN, CDR2 SYDVKM. The CDR3 totals 17 residues. The CDR3 region is CASRTIQGQRGNQPQHF. CDR3 nucleotides: TGTGCCAGCAGGACGATTCAGGGACAGCGGGGGAATCAGCCCCAGCATTTT.

The count of this clone is one. The DNA for the CDR3 is TGTGCCAGCAGCTCCCAAATCACTAGCGGAAGCACAGATACGCAGTATTTT. This sequence encodes CASSSQITSGSTDTQYF. V usage is TRBV7-2 and J usage is TRBJ2-3, with 8 bases identical to TRBD2. The CDR3 contains 17 residues. The V and J ends lost 4 bases and 0 bases, in that order; junction bases with no gene match: 9. From germline, CDR1 is SGHTA and CDR2 FQGNSA. The whole variable domain, filled in from reference TRBV7-2 and TRBJ2-3, reads GAGVSQSPSNKVTEKGKDVELRCDPISGHTALYWYRQSLGQGLEFLIYFQGNSAPDKSGLPSDRFSAERTGGSVSTLTIQRTQQEDSAVYLCASSSQITSGSTDTQYFGPGTRLTVL.

This clone was detected a few times. The gene calls are TRBV29-1 and TRBJ1-1, with D hard to call. V gave up 4 bases and J gave up 4 bases, with 13 bases separating them. Germline CDR1 SQVTM, CDR2 ANQGSEA. CDR3 length equals 13 residues. The CDR3 sequence is CSVVPLEATEAFF. CDR3 DNA: TGCAGCGTTGTTCCTCTCGAGGCCACTGAAGCTTTCTTT.

This clone has a handful of counts. The V gene is TRBV5-8, the J gene TRBJ1-1; D unclear. Looked up from germline, CDR1 is SGHTS and CDR2 is YDEGEE. There are 14 residues in the CDR3. Deletions cut 2 bases from V and 0 bases from J, with 8 bases between. CDR3 nucleotide sequence: TGTGCCAGCAGCTTCGAGGGAATGAACACTGAAGCTTTCTTT. It translates to CASSFEGMNTEAFF.

V usage is TRBV28 and J usage is TRBJ2-3, with 10 bases identical to TRBD1. Losses at the gene ends were 6 bases for V and 0 bases for J; bases not matched to a gene: 9. The CDR3 has 17 residues. Germline-derived CDR1 and CDR2 are MDHEN and SYDVKM. The CDR3 coding sequence is TGTGCCAGCAGACTCCGGGACAGGGGTTCTAGCACAGATACGCAGTATTTT. This translates into CASRLRDRGSSTDTQYF. Variable domain in full (rest from reference TRBV28 and TRBJ2-3): DVKVTQSSRYLVKRTGEKVFLECVQDMDHENMFWYRQDPGLGLRLIYFSYDVKMKEKGDIPEGYSVSREKKERFSLILESASTNQTSMYLCASRLRDRGSSTDTQYFGPGTRLTVL.

The genes are TRBV6-5 and TRBJ2-5; tentatively, D is TRBD1 (6 bases). CDR1 MNHEY and CDR2 SVGAGI come from the germline V gene. This CDR3 is 11 amino acids long. The germline V and J ends were trimmed by 8 bases and 5 bases, with 9 bases remaining between them. In nucleotides, the CDR3 is TGTGCCAGCGCCAGGGGTGAGACCCAGTACTTC. It codes for CASARGETQYF.

The chain is built from TRBV2 and TRBJ2-5; possibly TRBD2 for D (5 bases). Germline CDR1 reads SNHLY; CDR2 reads FYNNEI. The CDR3 is 13 amino acids. Trimming took off 6 bases at V and 4 bases at J, with 12 bases between the two ends. The CDR3 DNA reads TGTGCCAGCAGCCAGCCGGGGTCAGAGACCCAGTACTTC. Amino acids: CASSQPGSETQYF.

The chain couples TRBV27 to TRBJ1-1; 8 bases agree with TRBD1. Germline CDR1 is MNHEY and CDR2 is SMNVEV (reference sequence). The CDR3 contains 14 residues. Trimming took 3 bases from V and 3 from J; bases not matched to a gene: 3. CDR3 sequence reads: CASSFDRGDTEAFF. CDR3 sequence (DNA): TGTGCCAGCAGTTTTGACAGGGGAGACACTGAAGCTTTCTTT.

The J gene is TRBJ1-5, the V gene TRBV2; D might be TRBD1 (6 bases). Germline V gene lookup returns CDR1 SNHLY and CDR2 FYNNEI. This CDR3 has 15 residues. The V and J ends lost 4 bases and 2 bases respectively, with 12 bases between them. The CDR3 here is CASSVGGGGNQPQHF. CDR3 in DNA: TGTGCCAGCAGTGTGGGAGGGGGTGGCAATCAGCCCCAGCATTTT.

V is TRBV27 and J is TRBJ2-7, with a possible D match to TRBD1 (5 bases). Trimming removed 5 bases from V and 3 bases from J, with 5 bases in between. The CDR3 covers 11 residues. Germline CDR1 is MNHEY and CDR2 is SMNVEV (reference sequence). CDR3: CASSTGYEQYF. CDR3 coding DNA: TGTGCCAGCAGTACAGGCTACGAGCAGTACTTC.

The chain couples TRBV11-2 to TRBJ2-1, with a possible D match to TRBD1 (6 bases). Germline CDR1 SGHAT, CDR2 FQNNGV. Trimming left V 6 bases short and J 8 bases short, with 14 bases between. The CDR3 loop spans 13 amino acids. The CDR3 DNA reads TGTGCCAGCAGACTACTCAGGGGTTATGAGCAGTTCTTC. This translates into CASRLLRGYEQFF.

This rearrangement joins TRBV7-6 to TRBJ2-3; the D gene is possibly TRBD1 (5 bases). CDR3 length equals 12 residues. Trimming took 4 bases from V and 7 from J, leaving 9 bases between them. Per the germline V gene, CDR1 is SGHVS and CDR2 is FNYEAQ. CDR3 residues: CASSSPGNTQYF. The CDR3 coding sequence is TGTGCCAGCAGCTCCCCAGGGAATACGCAGTATTTT.

The gene calls are TRBV27 and TRBJ2-5; the match to TRBD1 covers 7 bases. The CDR3 extends over 14 amino acids. The junction had 8 bases not matched to a gene; V was cut back by 5 bases and J by 5 bases. Germline CDR1 and CDR2: MNHEY and SMNVEV (reference sequence). CDR3 coding DNA: TGTGCCAGCAGTGTAACAGGGGCGCCGGAGACCCAGTACTTC. This gives the protein CASSVTGAPETQYF.

This clone was seen a few times. The chain combines TRBV4-3 with TRBJ1-2, with 9 bases that match TRBD1. The germline gives CDR1 LGHNA, CDR2 YSLEER. After removal of 6 bases from V and 3 bases from J, the junction contained 8 bases not matched to a gene. The CDR3 loop spans 15 amino acids. CDR3 residues: CASSPSQGAYYGYTF. DNA of the CDR3: TGCGCCAGCAGTCCATCACAGGGGGCGTACTATGGCTACACCTTC.

The V gene is TRBV27, the J gene TRBJ2-7; 11 bases agree with TRBD2. V shed 5 bases, J shed 2 bases, and the junction held 2 bases outside the gene matches. The CDR3 loop spans 14 amino acids. From germline, CDR1 is MNHEY and CDR2 SMNVEV (reference sequence). The CDR3 spells CASSIAGGPYEQYF. The CDR3 nucleotides are TGTGCCAGCAGTATAGCGGGAGGGCCCTACGAGCAGTACTTC.

This clone was detected once. The V gene is TRBV7-9, the J gene TRBJ2-3, with D possibly being TRBD1 (5 bases). V was cut by 2 bases and J by 2 bases, with 17 bases left in between. The CDR3 spans 17 residues. The germline gives CDR1 SEHNR, CDR2 FQNEAQ (reference sequence). CDR3 DNA: TGTGCCAGCAGCTTACCAAGACAGCCCGAGGACACAGATACGCAGTATTTT. Encoded protein: CASSLPRQPEDTDTQYF. The full variable domain, with the rest looked up from reference TRBV7-9 and TRBJ2-3, is DTGVSQNPRHKITKRGQNVTFRCDPISEHNRLYWYRQTLGQGPEFLTYFQNEAQLEKSRLLSDRFSAERPKGSFSTLEIQRTEQGDSAMYLCASSLPRQPEDTDTQYFGPGTRLTVL.